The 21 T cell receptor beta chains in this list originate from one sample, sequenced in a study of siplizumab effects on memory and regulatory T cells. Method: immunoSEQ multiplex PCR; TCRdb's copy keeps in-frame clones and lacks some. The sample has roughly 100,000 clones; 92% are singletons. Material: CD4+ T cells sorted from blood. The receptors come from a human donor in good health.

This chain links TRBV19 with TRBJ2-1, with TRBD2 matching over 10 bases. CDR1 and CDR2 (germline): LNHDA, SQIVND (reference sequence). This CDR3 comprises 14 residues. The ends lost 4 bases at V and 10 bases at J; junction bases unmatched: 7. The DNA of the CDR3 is TGTGCCAGTAGTAGCATAAGCGGGAGGGGAGAGCAGTTCTTC. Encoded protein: CASSSISGRGEQFF.

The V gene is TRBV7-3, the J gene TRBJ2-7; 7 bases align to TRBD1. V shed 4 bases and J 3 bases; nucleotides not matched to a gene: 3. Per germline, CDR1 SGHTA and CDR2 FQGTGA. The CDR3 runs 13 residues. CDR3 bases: TGTGCCAGCAGCTATGCAGGGGGCTACGAGCAGTACTTC. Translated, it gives CASSYAGGYEQYF.

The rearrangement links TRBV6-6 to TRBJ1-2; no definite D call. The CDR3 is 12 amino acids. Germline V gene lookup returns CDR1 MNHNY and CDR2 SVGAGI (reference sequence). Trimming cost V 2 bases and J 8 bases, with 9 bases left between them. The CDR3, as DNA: TGTGCCAGCAGTTACAGGGTCCAGGGCTACACCTTC. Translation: CASSYRVQGYTF.

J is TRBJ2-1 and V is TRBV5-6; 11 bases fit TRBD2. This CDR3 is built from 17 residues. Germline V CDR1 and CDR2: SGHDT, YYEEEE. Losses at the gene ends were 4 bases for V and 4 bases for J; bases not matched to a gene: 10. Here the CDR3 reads CASSRKVGTSGYNEQFF. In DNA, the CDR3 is TGTGCCAGCAGCCGTAAAGTTGGGACTAGCGGATACAATGAGCAGTTCTTC.

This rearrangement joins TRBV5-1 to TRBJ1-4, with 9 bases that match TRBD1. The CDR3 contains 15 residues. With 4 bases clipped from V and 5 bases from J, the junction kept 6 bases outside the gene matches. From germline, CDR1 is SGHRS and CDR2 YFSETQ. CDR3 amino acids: CASSITGTGNEKLFF. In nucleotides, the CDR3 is TGCGCCAGCAGCATAACCGGGACAGGGAATGAAAAACTGTTTTTT. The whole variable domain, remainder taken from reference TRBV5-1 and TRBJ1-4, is KAGVTQTPRYLIKTRGQQVTLSCSPISGHRSVSWYQQTPGQGLQFLFEYFSETQRNKGNFPGRFSGRQFSNSRSEMNVSTLELGDSALYLCASSITGTGNEKLFFGSGTQLSVL.

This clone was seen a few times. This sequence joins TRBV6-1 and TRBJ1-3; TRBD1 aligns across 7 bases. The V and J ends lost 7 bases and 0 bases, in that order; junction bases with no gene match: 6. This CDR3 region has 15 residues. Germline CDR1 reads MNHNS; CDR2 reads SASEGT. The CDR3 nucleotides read TGTGCCAGCAACCTGGACAGGTACTCTGGAAACACCATATATTTT. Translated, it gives CASNLDRYSGNTIYF.

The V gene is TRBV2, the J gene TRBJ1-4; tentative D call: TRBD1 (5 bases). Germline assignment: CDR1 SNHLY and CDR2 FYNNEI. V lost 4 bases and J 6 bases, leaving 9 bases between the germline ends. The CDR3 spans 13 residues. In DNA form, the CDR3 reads TGTGCCAGCAGTGGGGGGAGCTATGAAAAACTGTTTTTT. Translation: CASSGGSYEKLFF.

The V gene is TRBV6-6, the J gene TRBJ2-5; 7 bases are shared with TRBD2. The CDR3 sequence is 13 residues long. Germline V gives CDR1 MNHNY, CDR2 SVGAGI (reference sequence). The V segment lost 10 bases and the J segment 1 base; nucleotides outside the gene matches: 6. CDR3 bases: TGTGCCACCCTCGGGGGGTTCCAAGAGACCCAGTACTTC. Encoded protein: CATLGGFQETQYF.

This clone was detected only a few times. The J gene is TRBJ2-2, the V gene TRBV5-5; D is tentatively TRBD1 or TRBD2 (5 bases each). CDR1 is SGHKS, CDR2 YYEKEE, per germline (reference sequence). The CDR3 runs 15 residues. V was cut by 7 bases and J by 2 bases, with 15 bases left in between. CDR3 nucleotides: TGTGCCAGCGGGTTTATGGGGGACAACACCGGGGAGCTGTTTTTT. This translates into CASGFMGDNTGELFF.

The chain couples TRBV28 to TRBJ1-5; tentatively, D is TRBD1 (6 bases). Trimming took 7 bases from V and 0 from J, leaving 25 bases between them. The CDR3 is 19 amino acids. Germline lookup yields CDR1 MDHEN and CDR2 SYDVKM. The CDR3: CASKEHTGNLLFSNQPQHF. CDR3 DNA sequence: TGTGCCAGCAAAGAACACACAGGGAATCTCTTATTTAGCAATCAGCCCCAGCATTTT.

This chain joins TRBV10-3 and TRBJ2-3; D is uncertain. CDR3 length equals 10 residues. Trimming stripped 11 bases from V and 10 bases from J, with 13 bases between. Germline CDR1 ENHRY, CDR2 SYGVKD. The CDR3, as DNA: TGTGCCCTCGCCGAGCGTCCGCAGTATTTT. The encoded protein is CALAERPQYF.

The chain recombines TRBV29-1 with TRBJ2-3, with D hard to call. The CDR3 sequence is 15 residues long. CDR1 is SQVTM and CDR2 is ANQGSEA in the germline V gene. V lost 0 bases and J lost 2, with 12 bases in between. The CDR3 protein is CSVEDFGGNTDTQYF. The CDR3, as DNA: TGCAGCGTTGAAGATTTCGGCGGAAACACAGATACGCAGTATTTT.

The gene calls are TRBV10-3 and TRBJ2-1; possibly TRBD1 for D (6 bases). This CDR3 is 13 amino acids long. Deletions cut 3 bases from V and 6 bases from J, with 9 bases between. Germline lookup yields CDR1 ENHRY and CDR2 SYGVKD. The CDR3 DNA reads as TGTGCCATCAGTGAACGGACAGCCAATGAGCAGTTCTTC. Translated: CAISERTANEQFF.

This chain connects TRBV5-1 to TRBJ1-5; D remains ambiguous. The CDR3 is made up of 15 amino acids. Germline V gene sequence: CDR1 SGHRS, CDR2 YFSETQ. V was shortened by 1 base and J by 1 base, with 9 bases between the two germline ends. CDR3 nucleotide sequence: TGCGCCAGCAGCTTGAACGGCGGAAGCAATCAGCCCCAGCATTTT. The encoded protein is CASSLNGGSNQPQHF.

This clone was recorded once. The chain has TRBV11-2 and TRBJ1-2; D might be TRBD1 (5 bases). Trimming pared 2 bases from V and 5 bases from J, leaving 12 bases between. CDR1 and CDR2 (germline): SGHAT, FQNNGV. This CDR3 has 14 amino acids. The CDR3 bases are TGTGCCAGCAGCTTACCCAGCGAGGGGTATGGCTACACCTTC. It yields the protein CASSLPSEGYGYTF.

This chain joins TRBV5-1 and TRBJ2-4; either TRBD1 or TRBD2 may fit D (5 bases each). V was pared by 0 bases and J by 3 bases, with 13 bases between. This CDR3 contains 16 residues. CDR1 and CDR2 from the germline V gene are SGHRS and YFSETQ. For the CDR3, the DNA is TGCGCCAGCAGCTTGGGGGACGCCGAGAACAAAAACATTCAGTACTTC. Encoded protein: CASSLGDAENKNIQYF.

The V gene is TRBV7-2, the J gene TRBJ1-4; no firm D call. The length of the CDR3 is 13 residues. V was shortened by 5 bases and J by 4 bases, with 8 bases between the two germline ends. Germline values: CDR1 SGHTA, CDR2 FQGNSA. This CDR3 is CASSRALNEKLFF. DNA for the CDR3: TGTGCCAGCAGCCGCGCCCTTAATGAAAAACTGTTTTTT.

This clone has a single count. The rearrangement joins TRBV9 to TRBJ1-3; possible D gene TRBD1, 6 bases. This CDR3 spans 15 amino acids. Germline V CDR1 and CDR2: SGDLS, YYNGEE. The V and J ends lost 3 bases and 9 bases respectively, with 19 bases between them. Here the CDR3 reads CASSDETGYFSTIYF. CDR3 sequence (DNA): TGTGCCAGCAGCGACGAGACAGGATACTTTAGCACCATATATTTT.

CDR3 coding DNA: TGCGCCAGCAGCTTGGTAGGGCAGCACACTGAAGCTTTCTTT. Translating it yields CASSLVGQHTEAFF. The V call is TRBV5-1, the J call TRBJ1-1; D unclear. The germline V and J ends were trimmed by 0 bases and 3 bases, with 9 bases remaining between them. Germline V gene lookup returns CDR1 SGHRS and CDR2 YFSETQ. The CDR3 runs to 14 residues.

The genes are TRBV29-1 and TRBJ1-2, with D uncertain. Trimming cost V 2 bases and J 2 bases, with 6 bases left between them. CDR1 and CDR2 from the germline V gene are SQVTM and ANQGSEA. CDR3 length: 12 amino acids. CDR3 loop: CSVESDNYGYTF. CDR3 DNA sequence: TGCAGCGTTGAATCGGACAACTATGGCTACACCTTC. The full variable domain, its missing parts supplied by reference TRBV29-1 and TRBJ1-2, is SAVISQKPSRDICQRGTSLTIQCQVDSQVTMMFWYRQQPGQSLTLIATANQGSEATYESGFVIDKFPISRPNLTFSTLTVSNMSPEDSSIYLCSVESDNYGYTFGSGTRLTVV.

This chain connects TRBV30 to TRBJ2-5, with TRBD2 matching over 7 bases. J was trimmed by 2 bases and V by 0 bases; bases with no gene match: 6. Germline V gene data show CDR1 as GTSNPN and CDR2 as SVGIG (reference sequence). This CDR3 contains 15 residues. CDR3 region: CAWSVNSGRQETQYF. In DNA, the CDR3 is TGTGCCTGGAGTGTCAATAGCGGGCGACAAGAGACCCAGTACTTC.